The 14 T cell receptor beta chains below were found in one sample sequenced in a study of T cells in Graves' hyperthyroidism and ophthalmopathy. Amplified TCR beta CDR3 regions derived from RNA transcripts. When the TCR CDR3 underwent first-round RT-PCR, the HTBI primer set was used. MiXCR, run by TCRdb on the multiplex PCR reads, gives a single entry per CDR3 protein. The data hold approximately 380,000 distinct CDR3 sequences, with roughly 13% observed a single time. The sample comprised blood. All receptors come from a man between 45 and 60 years old with Graves' ophthalmopathy.

The J gene is TRBJ2-1, the V gene TRBV29-1, with D possibly TRBD1 on 6 matching bases. V was cut by 3 bases and J by 4 bases, with 13 bases left in between. Germline V gene sequence: CDR1 SQVTM, CDR2 ANQGSEA. The CDR3 extends over 14 amino acids. The CDR3 sequence: CSVDRSGDYNEQFF. The CDR3 DNA reads TGCAGCGTTGATCGGTCAGGGGATTACAATGAGCAGTTCTTC.

This clonotype was counted at least ten times. This chain uses TRBV20-1 with TRBJ2-1, with D perhaps TRBD2 (6 bases). Trimming shortened V by 6 bases and J by 5 bases, and 17 bases separated the two germline ends. The germline V gene has CDR1 DFQATT and CDR2 SNEGSKA (reference sequence). CDR3 length: 14 amino acids. CDR3 region: CSAPRDLLNNEQFF. CDR3 in DNA: TGCAGTGCGCCCCGGGACTTACTAAACAATGAGCAGTTCTTC.

This clonotype has just a few counts. Mismatch with germline at one junction end may stem from a read error. The chain combines TRBV7-9 with TRBJ1-1; a possible D gene is TRBD1 (5 bases). The CDR3 has 13 residues. Germline CDR1 is SEHNR and CDR2 is FQNEAQ (reference sequence). The CDR3 sequence is CANSFGGNTEAFF. For the CDR3, the DNA is TGTGCCAACAGCTTTGGGGGAAACACTGAAGCTTTCTTT.

The J gene is TRBJ1-4, the V gene TRBV5-5, with D perhaps matching TRBD1 (5 bases). V was shortened by 4 bases and J by 4 bases, with 14 bases between the two germline ends. CDR1 and CDR2 (germline): SGHKS, YYEKEE (reference sequence). The CDR3 has 15 amino acids. The CDR3 region has the DNA TGTGCCAGCAGCACACTTCGACAGAATAATGAAAAACTGTTTTTT. Its protein is CASSTLRQNNEKLFF.

This clonotype was recorded many times. The chain has TRBV2 and TRBJ1-5; D may be TRBD1 (5 bases). The ends were cut back, 6 bases at V and 6 bases at J, with 12 bases in the middle. Germline CDR1 and CDR2: SNHLY and FYNNEI. The CDR3 totals 13 residues. The CDR3 sequence: CASRGQGGQPQHF. In DNA form, the CDR3 reads TGTGCCAGCAGGGGGCAGGGTGGTCAGCCCCAGCATTTT. Full variable domain (missing parts from reference TRBV2 and TRBJ1-5): EPEVTQTPSHQVTQMGQEVILRCVPISNHLYFYWYRQILGQKVEFLVSFYNNEISEKSEIFDDQFSVERPDGSNFTLKIRSTKLEDSAMYFCASRGQGGQPQHFGDGTRLSIL.

The table lists this clonotype with a few counts. The chain links TRBV24-1 to TRBJ2-5; 9 bases align to TRBD1. The CDR3 totals 16 residues. Germline-derived CDR1 and CDR2 are KGHDR and SFDVKD. The V and J ends lost 5 bases and 5 bases, in that order; junction bases with no gene match: 11. In DNA, the CDR3 is TGTGCCACCAGTGGAGAGGGACAGGGAGGCGGCGAGACCCAGTACTTC. Amino acids: CATSGEGQGGGETQYF.

The rearrangement links TRBV4-2 to TRBJ2-5; the match to TRBD2 covers 8 bases. V was pared by 1 base and J by 4 bases, with 8 bases of the junction left unmatched. Germline V gives CDR1 LGHNA, CDR2 YNFKEQ. The CDR3 is 16 amino acids. The CDR3: CASSQGLAGTPETQYF. The CDR3 nucleotides read TGTGCCAGCAGCCAAGGTTTAGCGGGGACCCCAGAGACCCAGTACTTC.

This clonotype was seen a handful of times. V gene TRBV28 combines with J gene TRBJ2-5; D remains unclear. The CDR3 consists of 15 residues. V dropped 3 bases and J dropped 2 bases, with 13 bases sitting between them. The germline V gene has CDR1 MDHEN and CDR2 SYDVKM. CDR3 sequence (DNA): TGTGCCAGCAGTTTTGGTCGCCGACCGCAAGAGACCCAGTACTTC. Translating gives CASSFGRRPQETQYF.

This clonotype was detected only a few times. V is TRBV19 and J is TRBJ2-3; TRBD1 might be the D (7 bases). Germline V gives CDR1 LNHDA, CDR2 SQIVND (reference sequence). The length of the CDR3 is 13 residues. Trimming left V 8 bases short and J 6 bases short, with 15 bases between. This CDR3 reads CASQGVEGDTQYF. Here the CDR3 DNA reads TGTGCCAGTCAGGGGGTGGAGGGGGATACGCAGTATTTT.

This clonotype was seen at least ten times. This rearrangement joins TRBV7-9 to TRBJ1-4; 7 bases map to TRBD1. V lost 5 bases and J lost 2; bases outside the gene matches: 11. Per the germline V gene, CDR1 is SEHNR and CDR2 is FQNEAQ (reference sequence). The CDR3 covers 17 residues. CDR3 region: CASSTPHRDSTNEKLFF. CDR3 nucleotides: TGTGCCAGCAGCACCCCCCACCGGGACAGCACTAATGAAAAACTGTTTTTT.

V and J are TRBV20-1 and TRBJ2-1; D perhaps matches TRBD2 (6 bases). V gave up 4 bases and J gave up 0 bases, with 16 bases separating them. Germline CDR1 and CDR2: DFQATT and SNEGSKA (reference sequence). This CDR3 region has 16 residues. CDR3 bases: TGCAGTGCTAACAACCGGGACTCGAGCTCCTACAATGAGCAGTTCTTC. Translating gives CSANNRDSSSYNEQFF.

In its sample, this clonotype was seen many times. The rearrangement uses TRBV15 and TRBJ1-4, with D possibly being TRBD1 (5 bases). This CDR3 has 14 residues. Per germline, CDR1 LNHNV and CDR2 YYDKDF (reference sequence). Trimming removed 10 bases at V and 7 bases at J, with 19 bases between. The DNA for the CDR3 is TGTGCCAGTAGTAAAGGGATCGGGGGTGAAAAACTGTTTTTT. Its protein is CASSKGIGGEKLFF. Filled out from reference TRBV15 and TRBJ1-4, the complete variable domain reads DAMVIQNPRYQVTQFGKPVTLSCSQTLNHNVMYWYQQKSSQAPKLLFHYYDKDFNNEADTPDNFQSRRPNTSFCFLDIRSPGLGDTAMYLCASSKGIGGEKLFFGSGTQLSVL.

This clonotype was seen at least ten times. V usage is TRBV7-3 and J usage is TRBJ2-1; D perhaps matches TRBD2 (5 bases). This CDR3 region has 15 residues. The V end lost 1 base, the J end lost 5 bases, and 12 bases lay between the germline ends. Germline V gene data show CDR1 as SGHTA and CDR2 as FQGTGA. The DNA for the CDR3 is TGTGCCAGCAGCTTAATTCCGGGAAACAACAATGAGCAGTTCTTC. The encoded protein is CASSLIPGNNNEQFF.

This clonotype was observed many times. The chain has TRBV12-3 or TRBV12-4 and TRBJ2-7, with 7 bases identical to TRBD2. V shed 0 bases, J shed 7 bases, and the junction held 9 bases outside the gene matches. The CDR3 contains 15 residues. The CDR3 DNA reads as TGTGCCAGCAGTTTAGCTAGCGGCGGGCGGGGGGAGCAGTACTTC. It specifies CASSLASGGRGEQYF.